These 31 T cell receptor beta chains originate from one sample sequenced in a study of CD8+CD57+ T cells in acquired aplastic anemia. The template used for profiling TCR beta VDJ and CDR3 was genomic DNA. TCRdb redid the calling of the reads with MiXCR, one entry per CDR3 protein. The repertoire holds 400,000 to 450,000 distinct CDR3 sequences, with 65% to 80% as singletons. The specimen was sorted CD4+, CD8+, or CD8+CD57+ T cells (not recorded which) from PBMCs. These receptors originate from a human donor in good health, serving as a control.

With regard to this clonotype: The junction and the germline gene differ at one end; a read error may be behind it. CDR3 protein: CASSSQRRDRGYAF. CDR3 nucleotides: TGTGCCAGCAGTTCGCAGAGGCGCGACAGGGGCTACGCCTTC. V and J are TRBV7-9 and TRBJ1-2, with 8 bases that match TRBD1. From germline, CDR1 is SEHNR and CDR2 FQNEAQ (reference sequence). CDR3 length equals 14 residues.

The V gene is TRBV20-1, the J gene TRBJ1-5; D might be TRBD1 (5 bases). Trimming shortened V by 1 base and J by 8 bases, and 15 bases separated the two germline ends. CDR3 length: 14 amino acids. The germline V gene encodes CDR1 DFQATT and CDR2 SNEGSKA (reference sequence). The CDR3 sequence: CSARGKGRAKPQHF. Written as DNA, the CDR3 is TGCAGTGCTAGAGGTAAGGGGAGGGCTAAGCCCCAGCATTTT.

This clonotype was seen just once. J is TRBJ2-7 and V is TRBV20-1; D remains ambiguous. There are 13 residues in the CDR3. The V gene lost 5 bases and the J gene lost 6 bases, with 17 bases spanning the gap. CDR1 is DFQATT, CDR2 SNEGSKA, per germline (reference sequence). The CDR3 coding sequence is TGCAGTGCTGCCAAAACACCTACGAGCGAGCAGTACTTC. It is translated as CSAAKTPTSEQYF.

The chain combines TRBV30 with TRBJ2-7; 8 positions match TRBD1. The CDR3 loop spans 14 amino acids. Germline V gives CDR1 GTSNPN, CDR2 SVGIG (reference sequence). J gave up 5 bases and V 8 bases, and 14 bases lay outside the gene matches. The CDR3, as DNA: TGTGCCGGGGGGCCCGGGACAGGCTTCAACGAGCAGTACTTC. This sequence encodes CAGGPGTGFNEQYF. The full variable domain, its missing parts supplied by reference TRBV30 and TRBJ2-7, is SQTIHQWPATLVQPVGSPLSLECTVEGTSNPNLYWYRQAAGRGLQLLFYSVGIGQISSEVPQNLSASRPQDRQFILSSKKLLLSDSGFYLCAGGPGTGFNEQYFGPGTRLTVT.

Concerning this clonotype: At one boundary the junction diverges from the germline segment, which might be a read error. The chain combines TRBV5-6 with TRBJ2-1, with D tentatively TRBD1 or TRBD2 (6 bases each). Germline CDR1 is SGHDT and CDR2 is YYEEEE. This CDR3 has 12 amino acids. CDR3 loop: CASSWLTGAAVF. The CDR3, as DNA: TGTGCCAGCAGCTGGTTAACGGGGGCCGCGGTCTTC.

The V and J genes are TRBV7-3 and TRBJ1-5, with no clear D. V lost 10 bases and J 9 bases, leaving 19 bases between the germline ends. Per the germline V gene, CDR1 is SGHTA and CDR2 is FQGTGA. This CDR3 contains 13 residues. The CDR3 nucleotides read TGTGCCACCAGTTCTGAGGGAAGGCCGCCCCAGCATTTT. Translating it yields CATSSEGRPPQHF. Variable domain in full (rest from reference TRBV7-3 and TRBJ1-5): GAGVSQTPSNKVTEKGKYVELRCDPISGHTALYWYRQSLGQGPEFLIYFQGTGAADDSGLPNDRFFAVRPEGSVSTLKIQRTERGDSAVYLCATSSEGRPPQHFGDGTRLSIL.

The CDR3 coding sequence is TGCAGTGCCCCCCCCTTAAACAGGGTGTATAATTCACCCCTCCACTTT. Translated: CSAPPLNRVYNSPLHF. V is TRBV20-1 and J is TRBJ1-6; TRBD1 is a possible D gene (6 bases). V was trimmed by 6 bases and J by 4 bases, leaving 19 bases between them. CDR3 length: 16 residues. Germline assignment: CDR1 DFQATT and CDR2 SNEGSKA (reference sequence).

Concerning this clonotype itself: The germline gene is not matched at one end of the junction; a read error may be the cause. This chain connects TRBV7-3 to TRBJ2-7; 7 bases are shared with TRBD1. This CDR3 spans 14 amino acids. Germline CDR1 SGHTA, CDR2 FQGTGA. CDR3 DNA: TGTGCTAGCAGCTTTACAGGGGCAGGTAACGAGCAGTACTTC. It encodes CASSFTGAGNEQYF.

This clonotype was seen at least ten times. The CDR3 region is CSAPKVYISTDTQYF. CDR3 sequence (DNA): TGCAGTGCCCCGAAGGTGTATATTAGCACAGATACGCAGTATTTT. The V gene is TRBV20-1, the J gene TRBJ2-3, with D unresolved. V was pared by 6 bases and J by 0 bases, with 16 bases between. The CDR3 has 15 amino acids. Germline V lookup: CDR1 DFQATT, CDR2 SNEGSKA (reference sequence).

Concerning this clonotype itself: One end of the junction varies from germline; a read error may be responsible. The V and J genes are TRBV9 and TRBJ1-6; D call uncertain. The CDR3 length is 15 residues. Per germline, CDR1 SGDLS and CDR2 YYNGEE. The CDR3 sequence is CASSRAVSDNSPLHF. For the CDR3, the DNA is TGTGCCAGCAGCCGGGCGGTCTCCGATAATTCACCCCTCCACTTT.

Concerning this clonotype itself: One end of the junction varies from germline; a read error may be responsible. The CDR3: CASRPYTRDNSPLHF. The CDR3 coding sequence is TGTGCCAGCAGACCCTATACGAGGGATAATTCGCCCCTCCACTTT. J is TRBJ1-6 and V is TRBV6-5; D unresolved. The CDR3 runs to 15 residues. CDR1 is MNHEY, CDR2 SVGAGI, per germline.

The table lists this clonotype with many counts. This rearrangement joins TRBV12-3 or TRBV12-4 to TRBJ1-2; perhaps TRBD1 as D (5 bases). Trimming stripped 7 bases from V and 4 bases from J, with 19 bases between. This CDR3 comprises 15 residues. The CDR3 nucleotides are TGTGCCAGCACCACGAGAGGGATGGGGCCCTATGGCTACACCTTC. This translates into CASTTRGMGPYGYTF.

A single count supports this clonotype. The chain carries TRBV20-1 and TRBJ2-1; 10 nucleotides line up with TRBD2. Germline CDR1 reads DFQATT; CDR2 reads SNEGSKA (reference sequence). The CDR3 sequence is 15 residues long. Germline trimming cut 6 bases from V and 12 bases from J; bases unmatched to any gene: 17. The CDR3 sequence: CSAVKAGGVTDTQFF. The DNA for the CDR3 is TGCAGTGCCGTGAAAGCGGGGGGGGTGACAGATACGCAGTTCTTC.

In its sample, this clonotype was seen many times. V usage is TRBV12-3 or TRBV12-4 and J usage is TRBJ1-1; 10 bases line up with TRBD1. The CDR3 sequence is 15 residues long. The trim removed 7 bases at V and 3 bases at J, leaving 8 bases unmatched. CDR3 sequence reads: CASTLRQGADTEAFF. In nucleotides, the CDR3 is TGTGCCAGCACCCTTAGACAGGGGGCTGACACTGAAGCTTTCTTT.

The rearrangement joins TRBV29-1 to TRBJ1-2; D ambiguous. Germline CDR1 and CDR2: SQVTM and ANQGSEA. Trimming shortened V by 5 bases and J by 4 bases, and 14 bases separated the two germline ends. The CDR3 totals 13 residues. The DNA of the CDR3 is TGCAGCGTTTTAAGGGAAACTGGCTATGGCTACACCTTC. Translation: CSVLRETGYGYTF.

The genes are TRBV25-1 and TRBJ1-5; D is uncertain. CDR1 and CDR2 from the germline V gene are MGHDK and SYGVNS. V was clipped by 0 bases and J by 8 bases, with 8 bases between them. CDR3 size: 13 residues. Written as DNA, the CDR3 is TGTGCCAGCAGTGAATACGGTCCGGAGCCCCAGCATTTT. It specifies CASSEYGPEPQHF.

With regard to this clonotype: Lacking the conserved final phenylalanine or tryptophan, this CDR3 likely reflects a read error. It is unclear where the CDR3 begins or ends on the DNA, so no DNA is shown, and the CDR3 is as TCRdb lists it. V is TRBV14 and J is TRBJ2-1; the DNA was not used to check the table's D call, TRBD1. The CDR3 is 13 amino acids long, termini counted. Germline loops: CDR1 SGHDN, CDR2 FVKESK. CDR3 residues: CASSQDHGQGALV.

The rearrangement links TRBV6-2 or TRBV6-3 to TRBJ2-7; 9 nucleotides line up with TRBD1. Germline CDR1 is MNHEY and CDR2 is SVGEGT. The J segment lost 3 bases and the V segment lost 2 bases, leaving 8 bases of the junction unmatched. The CDR3 contains 16 residues. This CDR3 reads CASSYPPGQGVYEQYF. In DNA form, the CDR3 reads TGTGCCAGCAGTTACCCTCCGGGACAGGGCGTCTACGAGCAGTACTTC.

For this clonotype: The germline gene is not matched at one end of the junction; a read error may be the cause. This chain connects TRBV9 to TRBJ1-1; D not resolved. Germline CDR1 reads SGDLS; CDR2 reads YYNGEE. This CDR3 is built from 15 residues. The CDR3 DNA reads TGTGCCAGCAGCGTAGCTATGGCGGCAGATAATGAAACTTTCTTT. Its protein is CASSVAMAADNETFF.

With respect to this clonotype: The conserved phenylalanine or tryptophan normally closing the CDR3 is absent here, so this likely arose from a read error. The DNA is omitted, as the CDR3 cannot be located on it reliably, and the CDR3 follows TCRdb's listing. V and J are TRBV19 and TRBJ1-5; the table's D call, TRBD1, was not checked against the DNA. The CDR3 totals 16 residues, both ends included. Germline V CDR1 and CDR2: LNHDA, SQIVND (reference sequence). Here the CDR3 reads CASSTTGGPHEQYFGL.

Of note for this clonotype: Since the CDR3 does not end with the conserved phenylalanine or tryptophan, this likely comes from a read error. The chain has TRBV29-1 and TRBJ2-3, with 12 bases aligning to TRBD2. V shed 7 bases, J shed 0 bases, and the junction held 2 bases outside the gene matches. Germline-derived CDR1 and CDR2 are SQVTM and ANQGSEA. The CDR3 has 14 amino acids. CDR3 residues: CSGLAGASTDTQYV. The CDR3 DNA follows: TGCAGCGGACTAGCGGGGGCTAGCACAGATACGCAGTATGTT.

Remarks on this clonotype: The germline gene is not matched at one end of the junction; a read error may be the cause. The rearrangement joins TRBV4-2 to TRBJ2-3, with D possibly matching TRBD2 (6 bases). The CDR3 runs 15 residues. Germline CDR1 is LGHNA and CDR2 is YNFKEQ. The CDR3 protein is CASSQGLSGPDTQYF. The CDR3 DNA sequence: TGTGCCAGCAGTCAAGGACTATCGGGGCCGGATACGCAGTATTTT.

The gene calls are TRBV7-8 and TRBJ2-1, with D hard to call. Germline values: CDR1 SGHVS, CDR2 FQNEAQ. V lost 5 bases, J lost 8 bases, and 7 bases lay in between. CDR3 length: 11 amino acids. The CDR3 coding sequence is TGTGCCAGCAGCCCTCAGTATGAGCAGTTCTTC. Amino acids: CASSPQYEQFF. Full variable domain (remainder filled in from reference TRBV7-8 and TRBJ2-1): GAGVSQSPRYKVAKRGQDVALRCDPISGHVSLFWYQQALGQGPEFLTYFQNEAQLDKSGLPSDRFFAERPEGSVSTLKIQRTQQEDSAVYLCASSPQYEQFFGPGTRLTVL.

The chain couples TRBV20-1 to TRBJ2-3; D is possibly TRBD1 (5 bases). This CDR3 spans 16 amino acids. The germline V and J ends were trimmed by 3 bases and 5 bases, with 21 bases remaining between them. Germline CDR1 reads DFQATT; CDR2 reads SNEGSKA (reference sequence). CDR3 sequence (DNA): TGCAGTGCTAGCTCCCAGGGAATCTACGACCTAGATACGCAGTATTTT. Encoded protein: CSASSQGIYDLDTQYF.

V gene TRBV20-1 combines with J gene TRBJ1-1; 10 nucleotides agree with TRBD1. V shed 4 bases, J shed 4 bases, and the junction held 3 bases outside the gene matches. This CDR3 contains 13 residues. The germline V gene has CDR1 DFQATT and CDR2 SNEGSKA (reference sequence). DNA for the CDR3: TGCAGTGCTACGAGGACAGGGGGCACTGAAGCTTTCTTT. This gives the protein CSATRTGGTEAFF.

The rearrangement joins TRBV2 to TRBJ1-5, with D maybe TRBD1 (6 bases). V was clipped by 6 bases and J by 1 base, with 13 bases between them. Germline lookup yields CDR1 SNHLY and CDR2 FYNNEI. The CDR3 is 15 residues long. CDR3 sequence reads: CASSQGPGSNQPQHF. In nucleotides, the CDR3 is TGTGCCAGCAGCCAGGGGCCAGGGAGCAATCAGCCCCAGCATTTT.

This clonotype was detected a few times. The chain is built from TRBV30 and TRBJ2-3; D might be TRBD1 or TRBD2, each matching 6 bases. There are 15 residues in the CDR3. The germline V and J ends were trimmed by 3 bases and 2 bases, with 15 bases remaining between them. Germline CDR1 GTSNPN, CDR2 SVGIG (reference sequence). CDR3 region: CAWRGAGHPTDTQYF. CDR3 sequence (DNA): TGTGCCTGGAGAGGGGCGGGACACCCCACAGATACGCAGTATTTT.

This chain uses TRBV20-1 with TRBJ1-5; 8 bases are shared with TRBD1. The germline V gene has CDR1 DFQATT and CDR2 SNEGSKA (reference sequence). J lost 5 bases, V lost 6 bases, and 9 bases had no gene match. This CDR3 contains 14 residues. The CDR3 nucleotides read TGCAGTGCCCCGACAGGGGACGGGTATCAGCCCCAGCATTTT. It codes for CSAPTGDGYQPQHF.

J is TRBJ2-7 and V is TRBV12-3 or TRBV12-4; the D gene is possibly TRBD2 (6 bases). Trimming took off 7 bases at V and 2 bases at J, with 12 bases between the two ends. The CDR3 is 13 amino acids. CDR3 sequence (DNA): TGTGCCAGCACCAATAGCGGAACCTACGAGCAGTACTTC. Amino acid sequence: CASTNSGTYEQYF.

The chain combines TRBV2 with TRBJ1-1; 7 bases match TRBD1. With 6 bases clipped from V and 3 bases from J, the junction kept 1 base outside the gene matches. Germline V lookup: CDR1 SNHLY, CDR2 FYNNEI. There are 12 residues in the CDR3. The CDR3 DNA is TGTGCCAGCAGCGGACAGGACACTGAAGCTTTCTTT. Its protein is CASSGQDTEAFF.

About this clonotype: A much larger clone is a single base away; this may be a read error. V usage is TRBV25-1 and J usage is TRBJ2-3, with D possibly TRBD1 on 5 matching bases. Per the germline V gene, CDR1 is MGHDK and CDR2 is SYGVNS. This CDR3 is 11 amino acids long. CDR3 amino acids: CASWGTGTQYF. Written as DNA, the CDR3 is TGTGCCAGCTGGGGCACAGGTACGCAGTATTTT.